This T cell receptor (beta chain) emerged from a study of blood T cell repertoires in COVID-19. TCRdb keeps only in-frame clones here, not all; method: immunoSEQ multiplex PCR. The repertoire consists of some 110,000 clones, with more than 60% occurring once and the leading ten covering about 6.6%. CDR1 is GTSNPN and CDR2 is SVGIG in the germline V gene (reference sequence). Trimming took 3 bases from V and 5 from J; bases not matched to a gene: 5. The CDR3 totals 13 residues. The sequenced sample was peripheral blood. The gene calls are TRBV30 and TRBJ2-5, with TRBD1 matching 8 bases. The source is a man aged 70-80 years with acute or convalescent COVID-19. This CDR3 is CAWSVQGAETQYF. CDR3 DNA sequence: TGTGCCTGGAGCGTTCAGGGGGCTGAGACCCAGTACTTC.